The T cell receptor (beta chain) under discussion was sequenced for a study of shared clonotypes between healthy human individuals (TCRdb year 2020). The study in broad terms: Three men and two women, aged 18 to 49 years, made up the cohort. Per donor, three plates each were used for CD4 naive and CD4 memory, two for CD8 naive, and one for CD8 memory. To estimate repertoire size and how much clonotype sharing occurs between individuals, the study deeply sequenced the blood TCR repertoires of about five healthy adults. To increase sequencing depth and limit assay-specific biases, different laboratories used diverse techniques to prepare libraries and sequence TCR repertoires. Per donor, leukapheresis produced somewhere between about 0.94 and 10 billion PBMCs.

Taken from the germline V gene, the CDR1 and CDR2 loops are SGHVS and FQNEAQ. The germline V end is reduced by 4 bases and the J end by 8 bases; junction bases left unmatched: 8. Including cysteine and phenylalanine, the CDR3 has 16 amino acids. The CDR3 DNA has 48 bases and is translated from base 1. As for this clone: The clone's antigen remains unknown. It has no much larger one-base neighbor in the sample; base qualities were not kept.

For the CD8 naive samples, CD45RO-negative cells were positively selected for CCR7, yielding a CD45RA+CCR7+ population from which TemRA cells were excluded. The donors were healthy, HIV-negative adults with no recently reported acute infections or vaccinations. Only Caucasian adults living in Nashville, Tennessee, USA were represented among the donors. Blood was collected by leukapheresis, and PBMCs were isolated by Ficoll-Histopaque density gradient centrifugation and then cryopreserved in liquid nitrogen vapor phase. Analytical flow cytometry was used to check the purity and quantity of every magnetically sorted T cell population. Each sorted fraction had its genomic DNA isolated and then quantified by UV absorbance on a Nanodrop 2000c. Overall results and qualifications from the work: Roughly 5% of naive CD4, 3% to 4% of naive CD8, about 2.1% of memory CD4, and about 0.4% of memory CD8 clonotypes were shared across several donors. Naive subsets generally had larger estimated clonotype richness than memory subsets. Higher generation probabilities were observed for clonotypes shared by all four sorted-subset donors than for non-shared clonotypes. The genetic and exposure-history diversity represented was limited by the small number of donors. Pairwise subsampling indicated that sequencing depth was expected to affect the degree of clonotype sharing among donors. Sampling was restricted to blood, and TCR repertoires in tissues likely differ from the TCR repertoires found in blood. Even with the large sequencing depth, rarefaction of the sorted-subset datasets indicated that sequencing was incomplete.

Using the deep immunoSEQ assay, multiplex PCR amplified TCR CDR3 regions from genomic DNA. Genomic DNA extracted from each cell subset was distributed evenly over all wells of several immunoSEQ 96-well plates, and each plate served as one replicate. For sorted subsets, roughly 200 ng of genomic DNA, equivalent to 25,000 to 35,000 T cell genomes, went into each replicate PCR. Purified libraries were quantified with a Qubit 3.0 fluorometer, sized on a Bioanalyzer 2100, and re-quantified with the KAPA Library Quantification kit. Every immunoSEQ 96-well plate was sequenced on a separate single-read 150-cycle Illumina NextSeq 550 flow cell. In the authors' own workflow: The immunoSEQ output contained only junctional sequences without quality scores, so filtering could not match that applied to full-length reads. To assign V/J genes and CDR3, sequences were annotated against IMGT germline references using PyIR, a Python wrapper for IgBLAST v1.9. Reads were filtered out if the reads had weak V/J assignments (E-value above 1e-6), no CDR3, stop codons, out-of-frame junctions, or ambiguous translated residues. V3J clonotypes were defined as sequences sharing an identical inferred V gene, J gene, and CDR3 amino acid sequence. The percentage overlap between two repertoires was calculated by dividing the number of shared unique clonotypes by the size of the smaller repertoire. Richness of each repertoire was evaluated using RTK rarefaction, the Chao1 estimator, and Recon v2.1 estimates of unobserved clonotypes. Generation probabilities for all TCRbeta clonotypes obtained by the gDNA method from four donors were computed using OLGA. TCRdb re-hosts the immuneACCESS table, in-frame sequences only. Its copies lack some clones; in the studies checked, an unresolved V gene accounts for under half of them, and the cause for the rest is not known. V and J calls and clone size are given by that table; D and trimming were obtained from the DNA. This sample lists about 2 million clones; about 95% were detected once. Of the sample, 1% to 1.3% is held by the ten largest clones.

The sequenced sample was naive CD8+ T cells sorted from blood. The cell subset or site label for this specimen denotes: CD45RA+CCR7+. This clonotype was obtained from a man younger than 35 in good health. The chain uses TRBV7-8 and TRBJ2-6; the central 10 bases match TRBD2. The DNA is TGTGCCAGCAGCTCCAGAGCGGGAGGGCTGACCAACGTCCTGACTTTC. The resulting protein is CASSSRAGGLTNVLTF.